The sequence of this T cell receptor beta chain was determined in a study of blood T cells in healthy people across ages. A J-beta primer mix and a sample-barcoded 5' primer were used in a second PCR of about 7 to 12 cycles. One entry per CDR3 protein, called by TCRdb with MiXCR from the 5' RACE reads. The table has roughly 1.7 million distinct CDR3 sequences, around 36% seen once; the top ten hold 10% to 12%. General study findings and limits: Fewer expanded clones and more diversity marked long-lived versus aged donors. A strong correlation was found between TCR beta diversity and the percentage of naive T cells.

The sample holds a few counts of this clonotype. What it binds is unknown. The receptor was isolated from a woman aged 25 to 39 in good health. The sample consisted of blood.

DNA for the CDR3: TGTGCCAGCGGGATGGAATACAATGAGCAGTTCTTC. It encodes CASGMEYNEQFF. The chain is built from TRBV9 and TRBJ2-1; D unclear. Germline V CDR1 and CDR2: SGDLS, YYNGEE. The length of the CDR3 is 12 residues. V shed 7 bases and J shed 4 bases, with 9 bases lying between them.